A selection of T cell receptor beta chains follows, all from one sample in a study of cytomegalovirus exposure and HLA in healthy donors. Here immunoSEQ multiplex PCR was the method, and the copy in TCRdb shows in-frame clones only, minus some. The repertoire table contains about 37,000 clones. Specimen: PBMCs. These receptors all stem from a human donor in good health. Each CDR3 is given with its conserved first and last residue. A D gene is named only where the DNA matches it firmly. The size entry is marked missing in some rows and otherwise reads once, few, many or a size class.

v_call,clone_size,j_call,d_call,cdr3_aa,cdr3_nt
TRBV28,-,TRBJ1-3,TRBD1,CATLSDRGLGNNIYF,TGTGCCACCCTCAGTGACAGGGGGCTAGGAAACAACATATATTTT
TRBV15,-,TRBJ2-2,TRBD1,CATSSWGTGVNGELFF,TGTGCCACCAGCAGCTGGGGGACAGGGGTAAACGGGGAGCTGTTTTTT
TRBV5-6,-,TRBJ1-2,-,CASSLDRGHANGYTF,TGTGCCAGCAGCTTGGATAGGGGACATGCTAATGGCTACACCTTC
TRBV5-1,-,TRBJ1-1,-,CASSLAQGPEAFF,TGCGCCAGCAGCTTGGCCCAGGGGCCTGAAGCTTTCTTT
TRBV7-8,-,TRBJ2-7,TRBD1,CASSLMKPGQGSSYEQYF,TGTGCCAGCAGCTTAATGAAGCCGGGACAGGGAAGCTCCTACGAGCAGTACTTC
TRBV7-6,-,TRBJ2-2,-,CASSLVVEGRYTGELFF,TGTGCCAGCAGCTTGGTGGTAGAGGGTCGGTACACCGGGGAGCTGTTTTTT
TRBV2,-,TRBJ1-4,-,CASSDPGGVGEKLFF,TGTGCCAGCAGTGACCCCGGGGGGGTCGGAGAAAAACTGTTTTTT
TRBV7-2,-,TRBJ1-2,-,CASSLVQVGGYTF,TGTGCCAGCAGCTTAGTCCAGGTGGGCGGCTACACCTTC
TRBV4-1,-,TRBJ2-1,TRBD2,CASSQEWASGGGVSNEQFF,TGCGCCAGCAGCCAAGAGTGGGCTAGCGGGGGAGGGGTGAGCAATGAGCAGTTCTTC
TRBV10-1,medium-sized,TRBJ2-7,-,CASRAGTKTSYEQYF,TGCGCCAGTAGGGCAGGGACAAAGACATCCTACGAGCAGTACTTC
TRBV2,-,TRBJ1-1,-,CASSRQQNTEAFF,TGTGCCAGCAGCCGACAGCAAAACACTGAAGCTTTCTTT
TRBV6-6,-,TRBJ2-7,-,CASRKGREISYEQYF,TGTGCCAGCAGGAAGGGACGGGAGATCTCCTACGAGCAGTACTTC
TRBV4-2,-,TRBJ2-2,-,CASSQDSEQGELFF,TGTGCCAGCAGCCAAGATAGCGAACAGGGGGAGCTGTTTTTT
TRBV4-1,-,TRBJ2-7,-,CASSQEPGLNEQYF,TGCGCCAGCAGCCAAGAACCAGGGTTGAACGAGCAGTACTTC
TRBV7-8,-,TRBJ2-7,TRBD1,CASSTSPGQGVHEQYF,TGTGCCAGCAGCACCTCTCCGGGACAGGGGGTCCACGAGCAGTACTTC
TRBV18,-,TRBJ1-4,TRBD1,CASSPPGTGRGEKLFF,TGTGCCAGCTCACCCCCGGGGACAGGGAGAGGAGAAAAACTGTTTTTT
TRBV5-1,-,TRBJ1-5,TRBD1,CASSLGQGANQPQHF,TGCGCCAGCAGCTTGGGACAGGGGGCTAATCAGCCCCAGCATTTT
TRBV18,-,TRBJ2-3,-,CASSPPNIDRTDTQYF,TGTGCCAGCTCCCCACCGAACATTGACAGAACAGATACGCAGTATTTT
TRBV6-5,-,TRBJ2-7,-,CASSRGGPSYEQYF,TGTGCCAGCAGTAGGGGGGGACCTTCCTACGAGCAGTACTTC
TRBV19,-,TRBJ1-1,-,CASSITVNTEAFF,TGTGCCAGTAGTATAACGGTGAACACTGAAGCTTTCTTT
TRBV4-1,-,TRBJ2-7,TRBD2,CAGSQDWGGEQYF,TGCGCCGGCAGCCAAGATTGGGGGGGGGAGCAGTACTTC
TRBV10-2,-,TRBJ1-1,TRBD1,CASRALGQGAEAFF,TGCGCCAGCAGAGCGCTGGGACAGGGGGCTGAAGCTTTCTTT
TRBV6-5,-,TRBJ1-5,-,CASSYSSVRPQHF,TGTGCCAGCAGTTACTCGAGTGTGAGGCCCCAGCATTTT
TRBV19,-,TRBJ1-5,TRBD1,CASRSPGQGAWPQHF,TGTGCCAGTAGGTCCCCGGGACAGGGCGCGTGGCCCCAGCATTTT
TRBV27,-,TRBJ1-1,-,CASNPSGKGAEAFF,TGTGCCAGCAACCCATCAGGTAAGGGAGCTGAAGCTTTCTTT
TRBV29-1,-,TRBJ1-1,-,CSVDRAAYEAFF,TGCAGCGTTGACAGGGCTGCCTATGAAGCTTTCTTT
TRBV6-1,-,TRBJ2-7,-,CASSEAPQGFYEQYF,TGTGCCAGCAGTGAAGCGCCCCAGGGGTTCTACGAGCAGTACTTC
TRBV18,-,TRBJ1-4,-,CASSPLAGIDEKLFF,TGTGCCAGCTCACCACTCGCGGGGATTGATGAAAAACTGTTTTTT
TRBV9,-,TRBJ1-1,-,CASSPRSGKADTEAFF,TGTGCCAGCAGCCCACGGAGCGGTAAGGCGGACACTGAAGCTTTCTTT
TRBV14,-,TRBJ2-1,-,CASSQDMIAADEQFF,TGTGCCAGCAGCCAAGATATGATAGCAGCGGATGAGCAGTTCTTC
TRBV5-6,-,TRBJ1-6,TRBD1,CASSPTGFESPLHF,TGTGCCAGCAGCCCGACAGGGTTCGAGTCACCCCTCCACTTT
TRBV7-8,-,TRBJ2-7,-,CASSLEGQSLYEQYF,TGTGCCAGCAGCTTAGAAGGACAGAGCCTCTACGAGCAGTACTTC
TRBV6-1,-,TRBJ2-7,-,CAALGAGINYEQYF,TGTGCCGCCTTGGGGGCAGGAATTAACTACGAGCAGTACTTC
TRBV27,-,TRBJ2-2,-,CASSFWTANTGELFF,TGTGCCAGCAGTTTCTGGACAGCGAACACCGGGGAGCTGTTTTTT
TRBV6-1,-,TRBJ2-5,-,CASSERETQYF,TGTGCCAGCAGTGAGAGAGAGACCCAGTACTTC
TRBV27,-,TRBJ2-7,TRBD2,CASRWTSGDAEQYF,TGTGCCAGCAGGTGGACTAGCGGGGATGCCGAGCAGTACTTC
TRBV19,-,TRBJ1-1,-,CASRQGGKTEAFF,TGTGCCAGCAGGCAGGGTGGTAAAACTGAAGCTTTCTTT
TRBV6-5,-,TRBJ2-5,-,CASSRTVQETQYF,TGTGCCAGCAGCCGGACAGTACAAGAGACCCAGTACTTC
TRBV6-1,-,TRBJ2-4,-,CASSELLGSKNIQYF,TGTGCCAGCAGTGAACTTCTGGGCTCCAAAAACATTCAGTACTTC